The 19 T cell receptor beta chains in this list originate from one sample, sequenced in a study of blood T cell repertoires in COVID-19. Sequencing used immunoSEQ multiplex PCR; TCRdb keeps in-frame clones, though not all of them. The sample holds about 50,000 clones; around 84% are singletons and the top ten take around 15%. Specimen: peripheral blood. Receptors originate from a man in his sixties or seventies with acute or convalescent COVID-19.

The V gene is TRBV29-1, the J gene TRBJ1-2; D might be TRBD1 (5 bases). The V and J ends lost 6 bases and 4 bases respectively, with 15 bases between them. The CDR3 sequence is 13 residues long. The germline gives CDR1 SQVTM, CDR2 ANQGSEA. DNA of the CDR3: TGCAGCGTCTCCGGGGGGTCTACCTATGGCTACACCTTC. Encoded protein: CSVSGGSTYGYTF.

CDR3 loop: CASRIGLAGREQYF. The DNA of the CDR3 is TGTGCCAGCAGGATAGGACTAGCGGGACGCGAGCAGTACTTC. The chain has TRBV28 and TRBJ2-7, with 12 bases matching TRBD2. The length of the CDR3 is 14 residues. Germline CDR1 is MDHEN and CDR2 is SYDVKM. The V gene end was trimmed by 6 bases and the J gene end by 6 bases; junction bases not matched to a gene: 6.

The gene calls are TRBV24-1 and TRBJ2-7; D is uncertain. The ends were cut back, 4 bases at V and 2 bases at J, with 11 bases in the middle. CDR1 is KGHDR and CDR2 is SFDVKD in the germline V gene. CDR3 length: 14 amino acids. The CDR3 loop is CATSELGRPYEQYF. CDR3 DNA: TGTGCCACCAGTGAGCTCGGCAGGCCCTACGAGCAGTACTTC.

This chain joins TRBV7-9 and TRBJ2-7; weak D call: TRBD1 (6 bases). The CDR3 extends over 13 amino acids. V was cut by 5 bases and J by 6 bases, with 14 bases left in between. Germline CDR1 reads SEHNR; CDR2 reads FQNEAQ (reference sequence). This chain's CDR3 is CASSKTGSGEQYV. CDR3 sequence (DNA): TGTGCCAGCAGCAAGACAGGTTCCGGCGAGCAGTACGTC.

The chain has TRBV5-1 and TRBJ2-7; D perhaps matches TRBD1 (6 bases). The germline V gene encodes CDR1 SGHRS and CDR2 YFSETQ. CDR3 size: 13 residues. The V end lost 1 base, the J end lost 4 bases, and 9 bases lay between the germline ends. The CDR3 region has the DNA TGCGCCAGCAGCTTGCTGGACAGTTACGAGCAGTACTTC. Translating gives CASSLLDSYEQYF.

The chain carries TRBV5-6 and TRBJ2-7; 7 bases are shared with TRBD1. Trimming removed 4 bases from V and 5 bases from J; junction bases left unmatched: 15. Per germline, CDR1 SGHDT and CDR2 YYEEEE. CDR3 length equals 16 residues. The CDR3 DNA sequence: TGTGCCAGCAGCGACATTGCCGGGACAGCCAACCACGAGCAGTACGTC. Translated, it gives CASSDIAGTANHEQYV.

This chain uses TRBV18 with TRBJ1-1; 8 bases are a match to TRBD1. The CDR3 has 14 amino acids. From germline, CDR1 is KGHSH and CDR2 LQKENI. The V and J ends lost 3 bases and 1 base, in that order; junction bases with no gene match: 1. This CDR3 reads CASSPGTGNTEAFF. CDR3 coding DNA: TGTGCCAGCTCACCCGGGACAGGGAACACTGAAGCTTTCTTT.

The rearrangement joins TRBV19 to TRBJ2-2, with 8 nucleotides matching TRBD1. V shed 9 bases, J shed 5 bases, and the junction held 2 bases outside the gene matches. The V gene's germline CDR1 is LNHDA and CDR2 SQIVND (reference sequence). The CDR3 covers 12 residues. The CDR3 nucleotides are TGTGCCAGCAACAGGGGGACCGGGGAGCTGTTTTTT. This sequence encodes CASNRGTGELFF.

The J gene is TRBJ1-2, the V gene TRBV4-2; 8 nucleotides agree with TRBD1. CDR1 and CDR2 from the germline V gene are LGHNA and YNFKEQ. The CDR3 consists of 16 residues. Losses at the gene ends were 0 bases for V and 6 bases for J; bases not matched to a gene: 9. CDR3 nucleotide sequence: TGTGCCAGCAGCCAAGAGGACAGGGCCCAATATCATGGCTACACCTTC. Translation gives CASSQEDRAQYHGYTF.

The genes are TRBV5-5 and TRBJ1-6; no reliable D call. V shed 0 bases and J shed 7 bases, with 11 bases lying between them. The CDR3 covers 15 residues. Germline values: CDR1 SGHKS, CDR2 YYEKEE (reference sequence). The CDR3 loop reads CASSLAMTGNSPLHF. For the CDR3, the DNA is TGTGCCAGCAGCTTGGCCATGACTGGGAATTCACCCCTCCACTTT.

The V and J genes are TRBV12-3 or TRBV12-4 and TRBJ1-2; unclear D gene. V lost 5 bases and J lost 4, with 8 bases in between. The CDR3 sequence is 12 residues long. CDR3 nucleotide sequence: TGTGCCAGCAGTGGAGGAGCCTATGGCTACACCTTC. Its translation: CASSGGAYGYTF.

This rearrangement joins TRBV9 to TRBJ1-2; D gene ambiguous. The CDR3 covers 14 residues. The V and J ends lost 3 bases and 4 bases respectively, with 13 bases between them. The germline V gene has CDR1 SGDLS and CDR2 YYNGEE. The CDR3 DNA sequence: TGTGCCAGCAGCGGAGAAACAGTGATCTATGGCTACACCTTC. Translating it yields CASSGETVIYGYTF. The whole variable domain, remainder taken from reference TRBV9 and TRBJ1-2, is DSGVTQTPKHLITATGQRVTLRCSPRSGDLSVYWYQQSLDQGLQFLIQYYNGEERAKGNILERFSAQQFPDLHSELNLSSLELGDSALYFCASSGETVIYGYTFGSGTRLTVV.

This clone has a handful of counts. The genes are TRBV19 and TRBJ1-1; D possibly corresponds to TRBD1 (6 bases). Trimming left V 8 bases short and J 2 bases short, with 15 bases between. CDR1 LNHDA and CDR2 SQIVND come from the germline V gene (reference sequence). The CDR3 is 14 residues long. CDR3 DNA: TGTGCCAGTGGGACACAGCTGCTTAACACTGAAGCTTTCTTT. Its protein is CASGTQLLNTEAFF.

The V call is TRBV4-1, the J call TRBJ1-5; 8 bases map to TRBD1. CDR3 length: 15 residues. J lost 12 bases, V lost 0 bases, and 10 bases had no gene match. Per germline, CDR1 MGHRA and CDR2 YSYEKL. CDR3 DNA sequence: TGCGCCAGCAGCCAAGATCTAACAGGGGGTTTTCACCAGCATTTT. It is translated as CASSQDLTGGFHQHF.

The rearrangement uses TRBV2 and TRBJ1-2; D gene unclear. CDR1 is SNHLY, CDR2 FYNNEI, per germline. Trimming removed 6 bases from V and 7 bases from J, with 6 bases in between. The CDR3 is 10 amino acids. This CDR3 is CASRGSGYTF. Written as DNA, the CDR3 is TGTGCCAGCAGAGGGAGTGGCTACACCTTC.

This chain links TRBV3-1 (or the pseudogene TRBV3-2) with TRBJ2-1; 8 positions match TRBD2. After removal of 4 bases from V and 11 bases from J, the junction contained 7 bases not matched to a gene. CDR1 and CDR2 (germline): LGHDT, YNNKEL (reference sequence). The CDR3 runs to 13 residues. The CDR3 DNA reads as TGTGCCAGCAGCCCCCCCGGGAGGGGACAGCAGTTCTTC. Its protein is CASSPPGRGQQFF.

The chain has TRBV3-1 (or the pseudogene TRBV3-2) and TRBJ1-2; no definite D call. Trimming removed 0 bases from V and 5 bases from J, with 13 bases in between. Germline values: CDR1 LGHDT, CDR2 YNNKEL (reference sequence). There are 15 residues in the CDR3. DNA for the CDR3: TGTGCCAGCAGCCAAGAGGGCAGCTCGGGATATGGCTACACCTTC. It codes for CASSQEGSSGYGYTF.

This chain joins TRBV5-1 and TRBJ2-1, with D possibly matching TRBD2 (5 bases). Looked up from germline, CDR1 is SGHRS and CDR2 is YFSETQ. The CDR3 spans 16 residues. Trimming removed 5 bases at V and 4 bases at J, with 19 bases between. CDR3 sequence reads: CASSSQALGVYNEQFF. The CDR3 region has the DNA TGCGCCAGCAGTTCCCAGGCCTTGGGAGTATACAATGAGCAGTTCTTC.

In DNA, the CDR3 is TGTGCCAGCAGCTTAATCATCACAGATACGCAGTATTTT. Translating it yields CASSLIITDTQYF. This sequence joins TRBV7-8 and TRBJ2-3; D ambiguous. Germline CDR1 reads SGHVS; CDR2 reads FQNEAQ. The CDR3 extends over 13 amino acids. Trimming cost V 2 bases and J 2 bases, with 5 bases left between them.